The 10 T cell receptor delta chains in this list originate from one sample, sequenced in a study of gamma-delta chains in newborns, infants, children. TCRdb re-called the reads through CATT. The sample includes 9,500 to 13,000 delta-chain clones, around 3.5% of them seen just once. Sequenced input: blood. Receptor source: a child who was a newborn, infant or young child, either healthy, febrile or measles-vaccinated (not recorded which).

This clone was seen a few times. This may arise from a read error, as a much more abundant clone is one base away. The genes are TRDV2 and TRDJ1, with D possibly matching TRDD3 (6 bases). Germline V gene data show CDR1 as GEAIGNYY and CDR2 as EKD. This CDR3 is built from 20 residues. The CDR3 sequence is CACGTISTPGEPLYTDKLIF. CDR3 DNA: TGTGCCTGTGGCACCATTTCTACGCCGGGGGAACCCCTCTACACCGATAAACTCATCTTT.

This clone is classed as medium-sized. The V and J genes are TRDV2 and TRDJ1; 8 bases align to TRDD3. Germline CDR1 and CDR2: GEAIGNYY and EKD. The CDR3 spans 15 residues. The V gene end was trimmed by 3 bases and the J gene end by 0 bases; junction bases not matched to a gene: 5. This CDR3 reads CACDWGIPYTDKLIF. In DNA form, the CDR3 reads TGTGCCTGTGACTGGGGGATCCCGTACACCGATAAACTCATCTTT.

This chain links TRDV1 with TRDJ1; 12 bases agree with TRDD3. Germline loops: CDR1 TSWWSYY, CDR2 QGS. This CDR3 contains 18 residues. The ends lost 0 bases at V and 4 bases at J; junction bases unmatched: 9. CDR3 region: CALGELSCTGGYSDKLIF. The CDR3 DNA sequence: TGTGCTCTTGGGGAACTCTCTTGTACTGGGGGATACAGCGATAAACTCATCTTT.

The CDR3 is CALGELPTDKLIF. CDR3 nucleotide sequence: TGTGCTCTTGGGGAACTCCCCACCGATAAACTCATCTTT. The chain is built from TRDV1 and TRDJ1; D remains ambiguous. V was pared by 0 bases and J by 1 base, with 3 bases between. CDR1 is TSWWSYY, CDR2 QGS, per germline. The CDR3 is made up of 13 amino acids.

The rearrangement joins TRDV1 to TRDJ1; TRDD3 might be the D (7 bases). Germline assignment: CDR1 TSWWSYY and CDR2 QGS. CDR3 length: 20 amino acids. V was cut by 3 bases and J by 0 bases, with 26 bases left in between. CDR3 DNA sequence: TGTGCTCTTGGGGACGGCCTTCCCCACTCTGGGGGGTCTTACACCGATAAACTCATCTTT. Translating it yields CALGDGLPHSGGSYTDKLIF.

This clone was seen a few times. The genes are TRDV2 and TRDJ1, with D possibly being TRDD3 (5 bases). Per germline, CDR1 GEAIGNYY and CDR2 EKD. The CDR3 loop spans 20 amino acids. V shed 0 bases and J shed 4 bases, with 29 bases lying between them. The CDR3 reads CACDTVRSMGNIIGLDKLIF. The CDR3 nucleotides are TGTGCCTGTGACACCGTGAGGTCGATGGGGAATATAATCGGGCTCGATAAACTCATCTTT.

As regards this clone: Germline and junction disagree at one end, which may indicate a read error. Other DNA sequences in this sample translate to the same CDR3. The rearrangement links TRDV2 to TRDJ1, with no clear D. CDR1 is GEAIGNYY and CDR2 is EKD in the germline V gene. This CDR3 is built from 14 residues. The CDR3: CACDRVSSTDKLIF. Here the CDR3 DNA reads TGTGCCTGTGACCGTGTGTCCAGCACCGATAAACTCATCTTC.

The chain carries TRDV1 and TRDJ1, with TRDD3 matching 7 bases. The CDR3 extends over 13 amino acids. CDR1 and CDR2 (germline): TSWWSYY, QGS. J was trimmed by 2 bases and V by 8 bases; bases with no gene match: 5. The CDR3 loop reads CALSSGGTDKLIF. CDR3 nucleotide sequence: TGTGCTCTTAGTTCTGGGGGGACCGATAAACTCATCTTT.

The chain joins TRDV1 to TRDJ1; 13 nucleotides agree with TRDD3. The CDR3 totals 23 residues. Germline assignment: CDR1 TSWWSYY and CDR2 QGS. V was pared by 4 bases and J by 1 base, with 24 bases of the junction left unmatched. CDR3 sequence (DNA): TGTGCTCTTGGGGGATCCTTCCTAGCCGTTTACTGGGGGATACGCCTGTCCACCGATAAACTCATCTTT. It codes for CALGGSFLAVYWGIRLSTDKLIF.

This clone occurred a few times. The chain carries TRDV1 and TRDJ1, with TRDD2 matching over 7 bases. The length of the CDR3 is 17 residues. Germline V CDR1 and CDR2: TSWWSYY, QGS. J gave up 0 bases and V 4 bases, and 11 bases lay outside the gene matches. The CDR3 reads CALGVPTPSLNTDKLIF. Here the CDR3 DNA reads TGTGCTCTTGGGGTTCCTACCCCCTCCCTTAACACCGATAAACTCATCTTT.